This entry lists 5 T cell receptor beta chains sequenced from one sample in a study of shared clonotypes between healthy human individuals. Only in-frame clones appear in the TCRdb table, and some are missing; sequencing was by immunoSEQ multiplex PCR. The sample holds about 2.1 million clones, around 95% seen once. The naive CD8 population came from CD45RO-negative cells selected for CCR7, without terminally differentiated effector memory CD45RA+ cells. The sequenced sample consisted of naive CD8+ T cells from PBMCs. The receptor set was obtained from a man younger than 35 in good health. Some clones in this sample may be carry-over from other donors' samples.

V usage is TRBV25-1 and J usage is TRBJ2-2; 7 bases agree with TRBD1. The germline CDR1 and CDR2 sequences are MGHDK and SYGVNS. The length of the CDR3 is 18 residues. With 5 bases clipped from V and 3 bases from J, the junction kept 15 bases outside the gene matches. The CDR3 DNA sequence: TGTGCCAGCAGTAGGGACAGCACCCGGACTTGGCACACCGGGGAGCTGTTTTTT. Encoded protein: CASSRDSTRTWHTGELFF.

Only one count was recorded for this clone. V and J are TRBV14 and TRBJ2-7; possible D gene TRBD2, 5 bases. Looked up from germline, CDR1 is SGHDN and CDR2 is FVKESK. The CDR3 covers 14 residues. Trimming removed 3 bases from V and 3 bases from J, with 12 bases in between. For the CDR3, the DNA is TGTGCCAGCAGCCAGGTGGGAGAAGTCTACGAGCAGTACTTC. Its translation is CASSQVGEVYEQYF.

The J gene is TRBJ2-3, the V gene TRBV28, with TRBD1 matching over 7 bases. CDR1 MDHEN and CDR2 SYDVKM come from the germline V gene. There are 16 residues in the CDR3. V dropped 2 bases and J dropped 4; count of bases not matched to a gene: 9. In nucleotides, the CDR3 is TGTGCCAGCAGTTTAGGATCAGAGGGGGCTGCAGATACGCAGTATTTT. Translated, it gives CASSLGSEGAADTQYF.

This clone has just a few counts. This chain joins TRBV30 and TRBJ1-1, with unresolved D. The V and J ends lost 4 bases and 5 bases respectively, with 11 bases between them. CDR3 length equals 12 residues. Per germline, CDR1 GTSNPN and CDR2 SVGIG (reference sequence). The CDR3 region is CAWNFHRTEAFF. The CDR3, as DNA: TGTGCCTGGAACTTCCACCGTACTGAAGCTTTCTTT.

This CDR3 reads CASSLAVIAGGRNEQFF. The CDR3 DNA follows: TGTGCCAGCAGCTTAGCGGTAATAGCGGGAGGGCGGAATGAGCAGTTCTTC. The chain joins TRBV7-2 to TRBJ2-1, with 11 bases identical to TRBD2. Germline V gene sequence: CDR1 SGHTA, CDR2 FQGNSA. V gave up 0 bases and J gave up 7 bases; unmatched junction bases: 8. CDR3 length: 17 amino acids.